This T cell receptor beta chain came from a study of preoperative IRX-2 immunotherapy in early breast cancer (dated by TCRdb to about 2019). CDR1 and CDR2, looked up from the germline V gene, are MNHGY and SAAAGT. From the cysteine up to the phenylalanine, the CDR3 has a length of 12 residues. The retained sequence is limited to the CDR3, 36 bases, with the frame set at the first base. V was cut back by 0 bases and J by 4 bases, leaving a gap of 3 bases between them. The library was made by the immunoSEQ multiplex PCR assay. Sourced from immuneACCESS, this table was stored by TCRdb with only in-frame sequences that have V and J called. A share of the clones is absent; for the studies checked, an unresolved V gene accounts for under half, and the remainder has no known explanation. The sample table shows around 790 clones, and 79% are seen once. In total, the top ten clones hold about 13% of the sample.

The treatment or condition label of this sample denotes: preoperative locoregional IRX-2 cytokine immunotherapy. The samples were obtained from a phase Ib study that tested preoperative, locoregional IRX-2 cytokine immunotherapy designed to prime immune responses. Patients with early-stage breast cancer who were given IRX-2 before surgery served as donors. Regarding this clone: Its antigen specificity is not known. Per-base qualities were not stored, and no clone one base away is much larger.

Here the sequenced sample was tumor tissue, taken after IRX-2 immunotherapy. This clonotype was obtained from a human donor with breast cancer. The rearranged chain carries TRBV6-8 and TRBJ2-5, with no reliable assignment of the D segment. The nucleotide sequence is TGTGCCAGCAGTTACTCGAGAGAGACCCAGTACTTC. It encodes CASSYSRETQYF.